The clone carrying this T cell receptor beta chain was seen a single time. The data were obtained in a study of blood T cell repertoires in COVID-19. The overall study: Sites across the United States, Italy and Spain contributed samples from acute and convalescent COVID-19.

Source study methods: Reference gene primer amplification yielded estimated nucleated cell counts. The protocol was immunoSEQ multiplex PCR, while the TCRdb copy is restricted to in-frame clones and leaves out a portion. V and J calls and clone size are copied from that table; D and trimming were computed from the DNA. In the table there are under 90,000 clones, about 90% of which are singletons. The Seattle patients, enrolled during active infection, were followed longitudinally. CDR1 is MNHEY and CDR2 is SMNVEV in the germline V gene (reference sequence). This CDR3 has 16 residues. Trimming pared 6 bases from V and 9 bases from J, leaving 21 bases between.

V and J are TRBV27 and TRBJ1-6; no clear D. The specimen was peripheral blood. This clonotype was sampled from a woman aged 45-59 years with COVID-19, enrolled during active disease. The CDR3 region is CASSRVPAIVSSPLHF. The CDR3 nucleotides are TGTGCCAGCAGCCGGGTACCCGCCATTGTCAGTTCACCCCTCCACTTT.